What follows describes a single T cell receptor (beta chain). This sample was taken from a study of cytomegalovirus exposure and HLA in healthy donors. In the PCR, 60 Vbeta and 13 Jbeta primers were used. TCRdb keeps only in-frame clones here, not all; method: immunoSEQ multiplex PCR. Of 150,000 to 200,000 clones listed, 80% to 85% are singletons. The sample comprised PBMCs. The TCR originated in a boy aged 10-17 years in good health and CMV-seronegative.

The CDR3 region is CASRVTGEQYF. The DNA of the CDR3 is TGTGCCAGCAGGGTGACAGGGGAGCAGTACTTC. The chain couples TRBV28 to TRBJ2-7, with 7 positions matching TRBD1. V shed 6 bases and J 7 bases; nucleotides not matched to a gene: 3. This CDR3 contains 11 residues. Germline V CDR1 and CDR2: MDHEN, SYDVKM.